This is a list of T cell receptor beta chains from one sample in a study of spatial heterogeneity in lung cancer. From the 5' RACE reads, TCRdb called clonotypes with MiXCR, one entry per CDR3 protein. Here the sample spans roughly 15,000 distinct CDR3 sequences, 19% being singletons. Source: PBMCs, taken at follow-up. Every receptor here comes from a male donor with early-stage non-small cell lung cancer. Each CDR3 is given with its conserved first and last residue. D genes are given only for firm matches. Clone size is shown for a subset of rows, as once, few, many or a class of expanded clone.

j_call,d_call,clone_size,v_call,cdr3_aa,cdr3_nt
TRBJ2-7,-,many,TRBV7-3,CASSPGPSYEQYF,TGTGCCAGCAGCCCGGGACCGTCCTACGAGCAGTACTTC
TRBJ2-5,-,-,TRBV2,CASRTMGDWQETQYF,TGTGCCAGCAGGACAATGGGGGACTGGCAAGAGACCCAGTACTTC
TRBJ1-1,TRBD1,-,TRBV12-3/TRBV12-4,CASTSYRGDTEAFF,TGTGCCAGCACTTCATACAGGGGAGACACTGAAGCTTTCTTT
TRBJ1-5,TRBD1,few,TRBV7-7,CASSLLEDRGLGNQPQHF,TGTGCTAGCAGCTTACTAGAAGACAGGGGGTTAGGCAATCAGCCCCAGCATTTT
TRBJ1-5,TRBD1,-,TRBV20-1,CSASDRGQPQHF,TGCAGTGCTAGTGACAGGGGGCAGCCCCAGCATTTT
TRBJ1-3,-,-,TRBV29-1,CSVLAQGNTIYF,TGCAGCGTGCTTGCACAGGGAAACACCATATATTTT
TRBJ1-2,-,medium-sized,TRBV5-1,CASSLSGNYGYTF,TGCGCCAGCAGCTTATCGGGGAATTATGGCTACACCTTC
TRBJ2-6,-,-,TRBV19,CASTSHTGNGANVLTF,TGTGCCAGTACCTCCCACACGGGTAATGGGGCCAACGTCCTGACTTTC
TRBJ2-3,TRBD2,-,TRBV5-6,CASSFMGGGAWSDTQYF,TGTGCCAGCAGCTTCATGGGCGGGGGGGCATGGTCAGATACGCAGTATTTT
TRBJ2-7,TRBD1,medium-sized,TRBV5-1,CASSASYGQGSYEQYF,TGCGCCAGCAGCGCTTCATACGGACAGGGGAGCTACGAGCAGTACTTC
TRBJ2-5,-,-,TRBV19,CASSIERQGKTQYF,TGTGCCAGTAGTATAGAGCGGCAGGGAAAGACCCAGTACTTC
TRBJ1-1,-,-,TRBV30,CAWSWGRTEAFF,TGTGCCTGGAGTTGGGGGCGCACTGAAGCTTTCTTT
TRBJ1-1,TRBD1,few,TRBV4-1,CASRQGAGGTEAFF,TGCGCCAGCAGACAGGGGGCCGGTGGAACTGAAGCTTTCTTT
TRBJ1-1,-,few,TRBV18,CASSSSMNTEAFF,TGTGCCAGCTCAAGTAGTATGAACACTGAAGCTTTCTTT
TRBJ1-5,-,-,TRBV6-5,CASSYSRTVSGQPQHF,TGTGCCAGCAGTTACTCTCGGACAGTCTCGGGACAGCCCCAGCATTTT
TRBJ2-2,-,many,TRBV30,CAWSVLVGPGELFF,TGTGCCTGGAGTGTACTGGTGGGCCCCGGGGAGCTGTTTTTT
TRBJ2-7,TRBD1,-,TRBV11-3,CASSLGRTGGLSYEQYF,TGTGCCAGCAGCTTAGGCAGGACAGGGGGCCTTTCCTACGAGCAGTACTTC
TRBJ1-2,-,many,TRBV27,CASSYDSGYGYTF,TGTGCCAGCAGTTATGACAGCGGGTATGGCTACACCTTC
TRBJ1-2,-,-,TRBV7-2,CASSLGGGARGYTF,TGTGCCAGCAGCCTCGGGGGGGGCGCAAGGGGCTACACCTTC
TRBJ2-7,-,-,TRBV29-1,CSTRASGDYEQYF,TGCAGCACCCGGGCCTCGGGAGACTACGAGCAGTACTTC
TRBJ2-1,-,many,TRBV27,CASYSAQYSAQFF,TGTGCCAGTTATTCTGCCCAGTATTCCGCGCAGTTCTTC
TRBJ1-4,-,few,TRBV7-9,CASSPAGINEKLFF,TGTGCCAGCAGCCCCGCGGGGATAAACGAAAAACTGTTTTTT
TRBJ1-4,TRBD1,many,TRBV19,CASALYTGADEKLFF,TGTGCCAGCGCACTTTATACAGGGGCCGACGAAAAACTGTTTTTT
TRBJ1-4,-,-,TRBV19,CASSMPPGGPEKLFF,TGTGCCAGTAGTATGCCTCCTGGCGGCCCTGAAAAACTGTTTTTT
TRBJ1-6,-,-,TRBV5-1,CASNDGGQGRALHF,TGCGCCAGCAACGACGGAGGGCAGGGCCGCGCCCTCCACTTT
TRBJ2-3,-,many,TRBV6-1,CASSENPGTNTDTQYF,TGTGCCAGCAGTGAAAATCCAGGGACGAACACAGATACGCAGTATTTT
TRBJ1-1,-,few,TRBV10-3,CAISANTEAFF,TGTGCCATCAGTGCGAACACTGAAGCTTTCTTT
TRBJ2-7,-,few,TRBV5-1,CASSLGAAGQFYEQYF,TGCGCCAGCAGCCTCGGGGCAGCCGGACAGTTCTACGAGCAGTACTTC
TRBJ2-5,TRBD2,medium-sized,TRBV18,CASSPPSGGQETQYF,TGTGCCAGCTCACCGCCTAGCGGGGGACAAGAGACCCAGTACTTC
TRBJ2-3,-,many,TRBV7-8,CASSLIGTDTQYF,TGTGCCAGCAGCTTAATCGGCACAGATACGCAGTATTTT
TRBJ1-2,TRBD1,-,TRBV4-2,CASSKQGNYGYTF,TGTGCCAGCAGCAAACAGGGGAACTATGGCTACACCTTC
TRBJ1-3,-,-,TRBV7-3,CASSRSIGNTIYF,TGTGCCAGCAGCCGGTCAATCGGAAACACCATATATTTT
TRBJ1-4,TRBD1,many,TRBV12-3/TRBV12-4,CASSTTGGRSEKLFF,TGTGCCAGCAGCACGACAGGGGGAAGGAGTGAAAAACTGTTTTTT
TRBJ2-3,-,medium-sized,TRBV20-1,CSARDFTRGTDTQYF,TGCAGTGCTAGAGATTTTACTCGAGGCACAGATACGCAGTATTTT
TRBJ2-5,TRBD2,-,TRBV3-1,CASSHRAGGGETQYF,TGTGCCAGCAGCCACCGAGCGGGGGGCGGGGAGACCCAGTACTTC
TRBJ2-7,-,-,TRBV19,CASREQGRGTYEQYF,TGTGCCAGTAGGGAACAGGGAAGGGGGACCTACGAGCAGTACTTC